These 13 T cell receptor beta chains originate from one sample sequenced in a study of regulatory T cells in long-lasting Graves disease. Time point in this sample: newly diagnosed GD, antithyroid drugs for less than 3 months. Making the TCR library involved RNA that had been extracted from PBMCs. Investigators prepared the TCR beta libraries by applying iRepertoire HTBI primers and Arm-PCR of CDR3 regions. TCRdb reanalysed the multiplex PCR reads using MiXCR and keeps one entry per CDR3 protein. The sample records about 520,000 distinct CDR3 sequences, 12% being singletons. These data were also filed under a second study, of T cells in Graves' hyperthyroidism and ophthalmopathy.

The sample consisted of peripheral blood mononuclear cells (PBMCs), taken at new diagnosis, from a patient treated with antithyroid drugs. All receptors come from a woman aged 30 to 39 with Graves disease.

With regard to this clonotype: This may arise from a read error, as a much more abundant clone is one base away. V is TRBV6-1 and J is TRBJ2-7; D not resolved. The CDR3 sequence is 13 residues long. CDR1 is MNHNS, CDR2 SASEGT, per germline. The CDR3 nucleotides read TGTGCCACCAGTCCCTTGCCCGGGTTCGAGCAGTACTTC. Protein sequence: CATSPLPGFEQYF.

This clonotype was counted many times. The chain links TRBV2 to TRBJ1-1; D is unclear. There are 13 residues in the CDR3. V was shortened by 4 bases and J by 1 base, with 7 bases between the two germline ends. Germline V gene lookup returns CDR1 SNHLY and CDR2 FYNNEI. The CDR3 DNA is TGTGCCAGCAGTGGACGGGAGAACACTGAAGCTTTCTTT. It translates to CASSGRENTEAFF.

This clonotype was seen at least ten times. The chain is built from TRBV5-1 and TRBJ1-2; possibly TRBD1 for D (5 bases). The CDR3 sequence is 14 residues long. The germline V gene has CDR1 SGHRS and CDR2 YFSETQ. V was shortened by 1 base and J by 8 bases, with 15 bases between the two germline ends. The CDR3 loop reads CASSLSRGADGYTF. In DNA, the CDR3 is TGCGCCAGCAGCTTGAGTAGGGGCGCTGACGGCTACACCTTC.

With regard to this clonotype: An end of the junction does not agree with germline; a read error may underlie this. The chain has TRBV6-1 and TRBJ2-1; D tentatively fits TRBD1 or TRBD2 (6 bases each). This CDR3 is 13 amino acids long. CDR1 MNHNS and CDR2 SASEGT come from the germline V gene. CDR3 residues: CASRWAGGNGQFF. DNA of the CDR3: TGTGCCAGCAGGTGGGCCGGGGGCAATGGGCAGTTCTTC.

This clonotype has at least ten counts. This chain uses TRBV28 with TRBJ2-1, with TRBD2 matching over 7 bases. The ends lost 4 bases at V and 14 bases at J; junction bases unmatched: 8. CDR3 length: 12 residues. Per germline, CDR1 MDHEN and CDR2 SYDVKM. The CDR3 loop reads CASSSSGTREFF. CDR3 nucleotide sequence: TGTGCCAGCAGTTCGAGCGGGACCAGAGAGTTCTTC.

The rearrangement uses TRBV9 and TRBJ1-1; D gene ambiguous. The V end was cut by 0 bases, the J end by 1 base, with 10 bases between. The CDR3 totals 15 residues. Germline lookup yields CDR1 SGDLS and CDR2 YYNGEE. The CDR3 DNA sequence: TGTGCCAGCAGCGTAGGGTCCCGGGGGAACACTGAAGCTTTCTTT. Translating it yields CASSVGSRGNTEAFF.

This clonotype has more than one count but fewer than ten. J is TRBJ2-5 and V is TRBV20-1, with 11 bases that match TRBD2. Germline CDR1 and CDR2: DFQATT and SNEGSKA (reference sequence). The CDR3 runs to 14 residues. Trimming cost V 7 bases and J 1 base; bases outside gene matches: 5. CDR3 DNA sequence: TGCAGTGACCGTCTAGCGGGAGGCCAAGAGACCCAGTACTTC. This sequence encodes CSDRLAGGQETQYF.

As to this clonotype: A much larger clone differs by one base, so this may be a read error. The chain has TRBV6-2 or TRBV6-3 and TRBJ1-1; no firm D call. The germline V gene has CDR1 MNHEY and CDR2 SVGEGT. CDR3 length: 13 residues. For the CDR3, the DNA is TGTGCCAGCAGTTACATCATGAACACTAAAGCTTTCTTT. It translates to CASSYIMNTKAFF.

This clonotype was observed at least ten times. The chain couples TRBV9 to TRBJ2-7; the match to TRBD1 covers 9 bases. The germline gives CDR1 SGDLS, CDR2 YYNGEE. This CDR3 comprises 14 residues. Trimming removed 3 bases from V and 2 bases from J; junction bases left unmatched: 3. CDR3 region: CASSAGTGTYEQYF. The CDR3 DNA follows: TGTGCCAGCAGCGCCGGGACAGGGACCTACGAGCAGTACTTC.

Worth noting for this clonotype: A much larger clone is a single base away; this may be a read error. The CDR3 loop is CAGRGGLLYNEQFF. The CDR3, as DNA: TGTGCCGGCCGAGGGGGTCTACTCTACAATGAGCAGTTCTTC. The chain links TRBV2 to TRBJ2-1; possible D gene TRBD1, 6 bases. The ends were cut back, 11 bases at V and 3 bases at J, with 17 bases in the middle. The V gene's germline CDR1 is SNHLY and CDR2 FYNNEI. This CDR3 has 14 amino acids.

This clonotype was picked up many times. In DNA, the CDR3 is TGTGCCAGCAGCCCGGGACTAGTGGGCACCGGGGAGCTGTTTTTT. It specifies CASSPGLVGTGELFF. The chain joins TRBV6-1 to TRBJ2-2; 8 bases match TRBD2. V shed 6 bases, J shed 4 bases, and the junction held 7 bases outside the gene matches. CDR3 length equals 15 residues. From germline, CDR1 is MNHNS and CDR2 SASEGT.

The rearrangement uses TRBV4-1 and TRBJ2-5, with TRBD1 identical over 7 bases. This CDR3 has 17 amino acids. The ends lost 2 bases at V and 0 bases at J; junction bases unmatched: 9. Per the germline V gene, CDR1 is MGHRA and CDR2 is YSYEKL. DNA for the CDR3: TGCGCCAGCAGCCAAACTACCGACAGGGCGTACCAAGAGACCCAGTACTTC. Its protein is CASSQTTDRAYQETQYF.

There are a few counts of this clonotype. It may be a read error: a sequence one base away is much more abundant. This rearrangement joins TRBV7-2 to TRBJ1-3; the D is unclear. CDR3 length equals 15 residues. Germline V gene lookup returns CDR1 SGHTA and CDR2 FQGNSA. The chain's CDR3 is CASSRNVQAGNAIYF. CDR3 in DNA: TGTGCCAGCAGTCGAAACGTCCAGGCTGGAAACGCCATATATTTT.